The sequence of this T cell receptor (beta chain) was determined in a study of blood T cell repertoires in COVID-19. Study as a whole: Acute and convalescent COVID-19 specimens originated in the United States, Italy and Spain.

CDR1 MNHEY and CDR2 SMNVEV come from the germline V gene (reference sequence). Trimming shortened V by 7 bases and J by 3 bases, and 14 bases separated the two germline ends. The CDR3 is 14 residues long. Authors' data handling: Cell counts per sample came from amplifying reference gene primers. Profiling relied on immunoSEQ multiplex PCR, and the TCRdb table lists in-frame clones only, not all of them. That table gives V, J and clone size, and the DNA gave D and trimming. The sample has 63,000 or so clones; approximately 90% are singletons. What was sequenced was peripheral blood. The rearrangement uses TRBV27 and TRBJ2-3; D ambiguous. The receptor was isolated from a man in his 70s with active COVID-19. CDR3 protein: CASKNRMRTDTQYF. In DNA, the CDR3 is TGTGCCAGCAAGAACCGGATGAGGACAGATACGCAGTATTTT.